Each of the 2 T cell receptor beta chains below was sequenced from the same sample in a study of blood T cell repertoires in COVID-19. Here immunoSEQ multiplex PCR was the method, and the copy in TCRdb shows in-frame clones only, minus some. The sample carries about 370,000 clones, 70% to 90% recorded once. What was sequenced was peripheral blood. Receptor source: a woman in her 30s with COVID-19, enrolled during active disease.

The CDR3 nucleotides are TGTGCCAGTTCCTCAGGGGATACGCAGTATTTT. Translating gives CASSSGDTQYF. The chain recombines TRBV4-2 with TRBJ2-3; D may be TRBD1 (5 bases). V lost 9 bases and J 6 bases, leaving 10 bases between the germline ends. This CDR3 is 11 amino acids long. Germline loops: CDR1 LGHNA, CDR2 YNFKEQ.

The table lists this clone with a count of one. The J gene is TRBJ1-3, the V gene TRBV20-1, with D tentatively TRBD1 (5 bases). The CDR3 has 13 amino acids. With 3 bases removed from V and 8 bases from J, the gap between germline ends came to 14 bases. Germline V lookup: CDR1 DFQATT, CDR2 SNEGSKA (reference sequence). The CDR3 bases are TGCAGTGCTAGTCGGGTCACAGGAGACACCATATATTTT. Its translation is CSASRVTGDTIYF.